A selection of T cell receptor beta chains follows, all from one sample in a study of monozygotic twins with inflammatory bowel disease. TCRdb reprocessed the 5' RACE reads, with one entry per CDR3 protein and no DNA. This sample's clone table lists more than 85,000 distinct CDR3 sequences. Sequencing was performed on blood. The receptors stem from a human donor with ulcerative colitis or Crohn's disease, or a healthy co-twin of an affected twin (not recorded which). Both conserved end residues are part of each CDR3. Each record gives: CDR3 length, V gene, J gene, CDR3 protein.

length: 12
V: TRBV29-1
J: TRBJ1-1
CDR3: CSVVVAVTEAFF

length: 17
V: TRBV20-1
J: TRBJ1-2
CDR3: CSARPGQDYITNYGYTF

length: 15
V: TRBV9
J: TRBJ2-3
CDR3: CASSPSGRAADTQYF

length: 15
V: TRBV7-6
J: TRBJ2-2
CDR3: CASSLEAGVTGELFF

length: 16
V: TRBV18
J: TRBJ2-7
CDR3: CASSPVRGQDGYEQYF

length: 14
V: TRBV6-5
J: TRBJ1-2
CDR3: CASSYSLRGFGYTF

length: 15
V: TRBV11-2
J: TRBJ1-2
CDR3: CASSLGTVMHNGYTF

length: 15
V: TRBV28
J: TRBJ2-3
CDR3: CASSLRTASTDTQYF

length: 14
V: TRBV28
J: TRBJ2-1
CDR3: CASTLRTAYNEQFF

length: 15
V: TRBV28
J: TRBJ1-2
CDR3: CASSLPNREDYGYTF

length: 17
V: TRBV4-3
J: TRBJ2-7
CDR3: CASSWTSGKGSSYEQYF

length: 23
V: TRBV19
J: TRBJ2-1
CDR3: CASTSTGGAEVVRGRGPYNEQFF

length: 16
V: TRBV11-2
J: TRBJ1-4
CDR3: CASSSITGGAGEKLFF

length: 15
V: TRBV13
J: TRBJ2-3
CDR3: CASSLDLRDPDTQYF

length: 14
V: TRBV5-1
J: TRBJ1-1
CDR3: CASSFLEGNTEAFF

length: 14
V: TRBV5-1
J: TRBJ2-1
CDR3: CASSLGPPSGEQFF

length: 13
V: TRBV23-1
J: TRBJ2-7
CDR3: CASSPGQDYEQYF

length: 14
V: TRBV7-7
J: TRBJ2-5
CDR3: CASSTKPDQETQYF

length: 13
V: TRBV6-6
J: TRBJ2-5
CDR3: CASSKRIQETQYF

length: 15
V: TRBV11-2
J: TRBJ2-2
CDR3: CASSSDRGGTGELFF

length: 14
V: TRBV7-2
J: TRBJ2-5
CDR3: CASSIYSGPETQYF

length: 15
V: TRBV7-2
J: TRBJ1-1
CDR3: CASSLSPTGVSEAFF

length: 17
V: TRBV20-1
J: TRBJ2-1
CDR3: CSANPSSGSGTYNEQFF

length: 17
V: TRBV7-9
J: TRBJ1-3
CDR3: CASSLATAGFGGNTIYF

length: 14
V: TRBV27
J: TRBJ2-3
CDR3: CASSIGQSTDTQYF

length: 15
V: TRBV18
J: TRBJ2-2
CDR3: CASPGTGANTGELFF

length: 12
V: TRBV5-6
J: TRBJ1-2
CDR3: CASSPGPYGYTF

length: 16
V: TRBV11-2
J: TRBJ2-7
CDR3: CASSLKFGTEIYEQYF